This T cell receptor (beta chain) was observed in a study of beta chain features in type 1 diabetes. General observations from the study: Across patients, naive, central memory and Treg TCRB repertoires exhibited apparently greater similarity than was observed across healthy donors. When Type 1 diabetes patients were examined, their TCRB CDR3s proved moderately but significantly shorter in all four CD4+ subsets.

As regards this clone: Its antigen is unknown.

Expressed TCRB transcripts were sequenced after all isolated RNA was converted to cDNA. Libraries were prepared by immunoSEQ multiplex PCR; TCRdb keeps only in-frame clonotypes and omits some of them. The sample includes over 150,000 clones, approximately 8.1% of them seen just once. Unmatched junction bases numbered 10, after V lost 6 bases and J lost 6 bases. The CDR3 totals 15 residues. Germline V gives CDR1 MDHEN, CDR2 SYDVKM. Sequencing was carried out using central memory CD4+ T cells from blood. The sequence was obtained from a woman in her thirties or forties with type 1 diabetes. The chain carries TRBV28 and TRBJ2-7, with 11 bases lining up with TRBD2. CDR3 in amino acids: CASSTSGGEESEQYF. As DNA, the CDR3 is TGTGCCAGCAGCACTAGCGGGGGTGAAGAGTCCGAGCAGTACTTC.